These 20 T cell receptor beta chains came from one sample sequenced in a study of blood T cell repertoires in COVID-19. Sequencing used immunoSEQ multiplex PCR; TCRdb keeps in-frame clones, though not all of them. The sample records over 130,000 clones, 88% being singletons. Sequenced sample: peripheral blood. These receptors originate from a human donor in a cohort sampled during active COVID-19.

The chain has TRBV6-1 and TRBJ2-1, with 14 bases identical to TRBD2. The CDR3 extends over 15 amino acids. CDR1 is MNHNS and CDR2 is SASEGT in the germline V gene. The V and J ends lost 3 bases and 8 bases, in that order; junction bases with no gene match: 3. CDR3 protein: CASSETSGGAYEQFF. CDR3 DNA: TGTGCCAGCAGTGAGACTAGCGGGGGGGCCTATGAGCAGTTCTTC.

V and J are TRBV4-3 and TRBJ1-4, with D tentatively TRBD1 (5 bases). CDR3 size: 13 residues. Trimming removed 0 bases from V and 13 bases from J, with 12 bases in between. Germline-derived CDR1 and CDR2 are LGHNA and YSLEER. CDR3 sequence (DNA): TGCGCCAGCAGCCAAGATCAGGGTAGGGGACTGTTTTTT. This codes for CASSQDQGRGLFF.

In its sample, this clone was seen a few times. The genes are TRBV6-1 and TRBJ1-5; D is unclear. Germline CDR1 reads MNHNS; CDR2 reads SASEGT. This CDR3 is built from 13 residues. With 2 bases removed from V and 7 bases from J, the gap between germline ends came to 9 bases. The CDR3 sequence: CASSEIAGQPQHF. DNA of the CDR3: TGTGCCAGCAGTGAAATTGCGGGACAGCCCCAGCATTTT.

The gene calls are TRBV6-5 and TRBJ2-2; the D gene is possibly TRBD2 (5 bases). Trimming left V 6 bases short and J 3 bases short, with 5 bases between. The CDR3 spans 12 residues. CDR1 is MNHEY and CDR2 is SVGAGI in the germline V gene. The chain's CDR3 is CASRRDTGELFF. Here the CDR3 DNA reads TGTGCCAGCAGGAGGGACACCGGGGAGCTGTTTTTT.

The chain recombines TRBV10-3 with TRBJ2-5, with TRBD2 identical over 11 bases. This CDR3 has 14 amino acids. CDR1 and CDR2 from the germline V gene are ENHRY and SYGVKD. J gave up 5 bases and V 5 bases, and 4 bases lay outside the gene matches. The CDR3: CAISSGLAGETQYF. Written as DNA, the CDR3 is TGTGCCATCAGTTCTGGACTAGCGGGTGAGACCCAGTACTTC.

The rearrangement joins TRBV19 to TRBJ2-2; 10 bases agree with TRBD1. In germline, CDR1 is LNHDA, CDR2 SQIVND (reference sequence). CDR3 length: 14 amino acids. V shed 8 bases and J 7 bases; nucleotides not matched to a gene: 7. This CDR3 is CASGGQGLNGELFF. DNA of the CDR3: TGTGCCAGTGGGGGACAGGGGCTGAACGGGGAGCTGTTTTTT. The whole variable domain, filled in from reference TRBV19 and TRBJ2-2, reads DGGITQSPKYLFRKEGQNVTLSCEQNLNHDAMYWYRQDPGQGLRLIYYSQIVNDFQKGDIAEGYSVSREKKESFPLTVTSAQKNPTAFYLCASGGQGLNGELFFGEGSRLTVL.

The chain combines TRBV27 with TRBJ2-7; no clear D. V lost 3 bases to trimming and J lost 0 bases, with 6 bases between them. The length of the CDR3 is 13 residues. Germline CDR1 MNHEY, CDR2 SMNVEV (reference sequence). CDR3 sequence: CASSFRSSYEQYF. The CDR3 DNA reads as TGTGCCAGCAGTTTTAGATCCTCCTACGAGCAGTACTTC.

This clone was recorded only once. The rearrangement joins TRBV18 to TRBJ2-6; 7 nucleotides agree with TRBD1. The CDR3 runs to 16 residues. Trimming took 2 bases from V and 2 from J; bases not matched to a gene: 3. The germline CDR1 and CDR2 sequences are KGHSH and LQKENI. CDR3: CASSPSDRAGANVLTF. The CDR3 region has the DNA TGTGCCAGCTCACCATCCGACAGGGCTGGGGCCAACGTCCTGACTTTC.

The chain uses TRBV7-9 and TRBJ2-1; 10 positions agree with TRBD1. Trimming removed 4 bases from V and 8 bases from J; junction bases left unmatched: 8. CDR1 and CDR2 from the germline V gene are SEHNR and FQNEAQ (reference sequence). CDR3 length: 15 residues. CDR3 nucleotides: TGTGCCAGCAGCTCGAGCGGGACAGGGGTGGATGAGCAGTTCTTC. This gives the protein CASSSSGTGVDEQFF.

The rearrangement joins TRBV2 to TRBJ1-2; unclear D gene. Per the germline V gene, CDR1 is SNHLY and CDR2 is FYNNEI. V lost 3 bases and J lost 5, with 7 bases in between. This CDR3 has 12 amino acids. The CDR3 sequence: CASSERSYGYTF. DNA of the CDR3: TGTGCCAGCAGTGAGCGGTCTTATGGCTACACCTTC. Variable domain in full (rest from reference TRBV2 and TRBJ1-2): EPEVTQTPSHQVTQMGQEVILRCVPISNHLYFYWYRQILGQKVEFLVSFYNNEISEKSEIFDDQFSVERPDGSNFTLKIRSTKLEDSAMYFCASSERSYGYTFGSGTRLTVV.

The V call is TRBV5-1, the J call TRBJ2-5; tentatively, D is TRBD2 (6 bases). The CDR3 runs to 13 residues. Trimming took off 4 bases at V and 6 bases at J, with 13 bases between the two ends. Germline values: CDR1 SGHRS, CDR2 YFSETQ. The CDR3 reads CASSTWDLKTQYF. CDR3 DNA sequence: TGCGCCAGCAGCACCTGGGACTTAAAGACCCAGTACTTC. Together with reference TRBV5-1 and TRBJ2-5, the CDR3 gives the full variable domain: KAGVTQTPRYLIKTRGQQVTLSCSPISGHRSVSWYQQTPGQGLQFLFEYFSETQRNKGNFPGRFSGRQFSNSRSEMNVSTLELGDSALYLCASSTWDLKTQYFGPGTRLLVL.

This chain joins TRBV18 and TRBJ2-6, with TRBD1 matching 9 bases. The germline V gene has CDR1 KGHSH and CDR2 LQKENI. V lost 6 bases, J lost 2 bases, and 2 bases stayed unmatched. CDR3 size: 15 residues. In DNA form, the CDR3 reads TGTGCCAGCTCCACAGGGGGCGCTGGGGCCAACGTCCTGACTTTC. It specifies CASSTGGAGANVLTF.

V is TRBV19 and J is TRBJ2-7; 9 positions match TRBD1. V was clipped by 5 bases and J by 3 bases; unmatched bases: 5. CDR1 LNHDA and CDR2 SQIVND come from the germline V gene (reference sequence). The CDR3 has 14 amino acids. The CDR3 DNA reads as TGTGCCAGTAGTCCCGGGACAGGGAACTACGAGCAGTACTTC. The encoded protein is CASSPGTGNYEQYF.

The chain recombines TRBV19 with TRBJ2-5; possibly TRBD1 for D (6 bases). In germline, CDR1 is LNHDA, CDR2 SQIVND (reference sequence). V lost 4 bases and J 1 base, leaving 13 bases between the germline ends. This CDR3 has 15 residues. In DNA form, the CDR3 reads TGTGCCAGTAGTACAATGGACAGCTCCCAAGAGACCCAGTACTTC. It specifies CASSTMDSSQETQYF.

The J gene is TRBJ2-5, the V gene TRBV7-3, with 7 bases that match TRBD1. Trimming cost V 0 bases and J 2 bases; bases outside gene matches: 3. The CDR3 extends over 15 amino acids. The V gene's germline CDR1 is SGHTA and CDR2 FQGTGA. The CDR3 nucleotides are TGTGCCAGCAGCTTAACGAGCAGGGGGCAAGAGACCCAGTACTTC. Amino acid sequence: CASSLTSRGQETQYF.

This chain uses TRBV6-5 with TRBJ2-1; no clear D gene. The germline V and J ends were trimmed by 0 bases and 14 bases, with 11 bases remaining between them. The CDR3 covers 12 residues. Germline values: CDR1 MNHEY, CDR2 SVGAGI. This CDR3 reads CASSYSGRFEFF. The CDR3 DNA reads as TGTGCCAGCAGTTACTCGGGCAGGTTCGAGTTCTTC.

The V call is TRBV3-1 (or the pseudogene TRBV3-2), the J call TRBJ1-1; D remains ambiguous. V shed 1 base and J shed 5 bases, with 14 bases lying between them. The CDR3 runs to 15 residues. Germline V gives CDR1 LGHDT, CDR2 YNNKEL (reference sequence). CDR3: CASSQVGILRTEAFF. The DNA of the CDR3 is TGTGCCAGCAGCCAAGTAGGCATCCTGAGGACTGAAGCTTTCTTT.

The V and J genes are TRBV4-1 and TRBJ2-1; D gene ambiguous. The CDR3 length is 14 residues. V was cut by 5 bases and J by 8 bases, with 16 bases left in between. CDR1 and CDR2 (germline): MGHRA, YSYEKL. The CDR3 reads CASSFSRMVDEQFF. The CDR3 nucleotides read TGCGCCAGCAGCTTCAGCAGGATGGTCGATGAGCAGTTCTTC.

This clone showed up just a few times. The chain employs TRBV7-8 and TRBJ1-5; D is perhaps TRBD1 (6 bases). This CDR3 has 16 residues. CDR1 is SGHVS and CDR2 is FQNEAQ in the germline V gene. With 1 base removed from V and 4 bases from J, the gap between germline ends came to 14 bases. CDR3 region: CASSLGGTLLNQPQHF. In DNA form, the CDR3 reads TGTGCCAGCAGCTTAGGGGGGACACTTCTAAATCAGCCCCAGCATTTT. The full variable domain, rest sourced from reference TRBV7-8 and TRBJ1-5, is GAGVSQSPRYKVAKRGQDVALRCDPISGHVSLFWYQQALGQGPEFLTYFQNEAQLDKSGLPSDRFFAERPEGSVSTLKIQRTQQEDSAVYLCASSLGGTLLNQPQHFGDGTRLSIL.

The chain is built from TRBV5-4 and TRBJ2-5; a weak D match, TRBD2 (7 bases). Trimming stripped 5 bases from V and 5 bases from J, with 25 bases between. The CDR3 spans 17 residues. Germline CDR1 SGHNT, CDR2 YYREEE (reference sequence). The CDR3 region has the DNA TGTGCCAGCAGTCGGGAAGGAGGGGGGGCCTTGAAGGAGACCCAGTACTTC. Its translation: CASSREGGGALKETQYF.